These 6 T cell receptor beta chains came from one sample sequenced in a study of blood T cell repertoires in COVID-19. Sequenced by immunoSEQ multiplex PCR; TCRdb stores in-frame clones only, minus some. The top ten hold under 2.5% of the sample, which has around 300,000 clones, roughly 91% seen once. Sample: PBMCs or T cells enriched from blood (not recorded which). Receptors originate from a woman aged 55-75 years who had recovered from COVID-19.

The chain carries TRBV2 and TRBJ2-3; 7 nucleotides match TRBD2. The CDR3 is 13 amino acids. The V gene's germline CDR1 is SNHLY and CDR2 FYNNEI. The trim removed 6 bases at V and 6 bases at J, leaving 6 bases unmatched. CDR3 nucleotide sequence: TGTGCCAGCAGCGGGAGGCCCCAGGATACGCAGTATTTT. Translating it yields CASSGRPQDTQYF.

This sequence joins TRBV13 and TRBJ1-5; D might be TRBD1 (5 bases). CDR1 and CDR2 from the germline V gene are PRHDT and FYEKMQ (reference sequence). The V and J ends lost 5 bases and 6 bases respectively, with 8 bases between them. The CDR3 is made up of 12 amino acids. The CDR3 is CASSVTGQPQHF. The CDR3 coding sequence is TGTGCCAGCAGCGTAACAGGTCAGCCCCAGCATTTT.

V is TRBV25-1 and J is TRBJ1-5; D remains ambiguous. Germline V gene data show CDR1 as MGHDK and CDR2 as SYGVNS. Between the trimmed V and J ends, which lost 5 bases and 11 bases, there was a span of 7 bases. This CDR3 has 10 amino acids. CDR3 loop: CASSPRAQHF. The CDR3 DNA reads TGTGCCAGCAGTCCGCGCGCCCAGCATTTT.

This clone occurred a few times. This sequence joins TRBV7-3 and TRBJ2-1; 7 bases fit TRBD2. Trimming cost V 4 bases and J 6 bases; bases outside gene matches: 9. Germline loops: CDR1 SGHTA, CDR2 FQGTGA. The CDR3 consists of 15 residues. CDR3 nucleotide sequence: TGTGCCAGCAGCTCCCACCCGGGGGGACGCAATGAGCAGTTCTTC. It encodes CASSSHPGGRNEQFF.

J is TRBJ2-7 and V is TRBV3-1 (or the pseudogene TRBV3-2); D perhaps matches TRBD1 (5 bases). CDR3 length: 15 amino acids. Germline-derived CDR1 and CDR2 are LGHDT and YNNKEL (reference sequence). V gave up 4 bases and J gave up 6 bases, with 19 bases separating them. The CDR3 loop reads CASSPLGAGSPEQYF. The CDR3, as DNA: TGTGCCAGCAGCCCCCTGGGTGCAGGGTCCCCCGAGCAGTACTTC.

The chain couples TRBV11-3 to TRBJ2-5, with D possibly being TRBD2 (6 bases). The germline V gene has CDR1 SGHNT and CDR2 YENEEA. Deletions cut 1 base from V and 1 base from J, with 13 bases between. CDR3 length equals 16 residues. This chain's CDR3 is CASSLVGGNLQETQYF. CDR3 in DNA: TGTGCCAGCAGCTTAGTCGGCGGGAACCTCCAAGAGACCCAGTACTTC.